This entry is about one T cell receptor beta chain. Antigen unknown. Lesional scalp punch biopsies and peripheral blood were collected from alopecia areata patients. CDR3 length equals 12 residues. With V trimmed by 7 bases and J by 14 bases, 11 bases remained unmatched. Germline V lookup: CDR1 MNHEY, CDR2 SVGAGI. The data originate from a study of CD8+ T cells in alopecia areata. Study-level background: Treated individuals took tofacitinib by mouth, 5 to 10 mg twice daily.

Study conclusions and caveats: Scalp samples also contribute reads from the resident alphabeta T cells found in normal skin. Compared with mice, patients displayed less clear TCR sharing, possibly for HLA-related reasons.

Investigators isolated RNA and reverse transcribed it into cDNA to act as the sequencing template. Profiling relied on immunoSEQ multiplex PCR, and the TCRdb table lists in-frame clones only, not all of them. The data show 100,000 to 150,000 clones, with more than 30% seen just once and over 3% held by the top ten. The sequenced material came from CD4+ T cells sorted from blood. This TCR came from a human donor with alopecia areata. The chain combines TRBV6-5 with TRBJ2-3; 8 bases are shared with TRBD2. CDR3 loop: CASTSTSGIAYF. The CDR3 DNA reads TGTGCCAGCACCTCCACTAGCGGCATTGCGTATTTT.